This T cell receptor beta chain came from a study of shared T cell receptors in the human thymus. This clone came up a few times. This table comes from immunoSEQ multiplex PCR, and its TCRdb copy is limited to in-frame clones, with some not included. The sample contains about 380,000 clones, just under 95% of which appear only once. CDR3 length: 15 amino acids. From germline, CDR1 is SGHVS and CDR2 FNYEAQ. The V end was cut by 1 base, the J end by 0 bases, with 7 bases between. The V and J genes are TRBV7-6 and TRBJ1-3; D is unclear. Sequenced sample: thymocytes. The sequence derives from a human donor. CDR3 in amino acids: CASSLGRPSGNTIYF. The CDR3 bases are TGTGCCAGCAGCTTAGGACGGCCCTCTGGAAACACCATATATTTT. Full variable domain (remainder filled in from reference TRBV7-6 and TRBJ1-3): GAGVSQSPRYKVTKRGQDVALRCDPISGHVSLYWYRQALGQGPEFLTYFNYEAQQDKSGLPNDRFSAERPEGSISTLTIQRTEQRDSAMYRCASSLGRPSGNTIYFGEGSWLTVV.